This T cell receptor (beta chain) was captured in a study of blood T cell dynamics during melanoma immunotherapy. The method was immunoSEQ multiplex PCR; TCRdb's version includes in-frame clones alone and lacks a portion of them. The sample shows approximately 23,000 clones, nearly 90% of them seen only once. Time point specified: pre-treatment baseline. The ends lost 2 bases at V and 2 bases at J; junction bases unmatched: 5. The CDR3 consists of 15 residues. Germline-derived CDR1 and CDR2 are SGHNT and YYREEE (reference sequence). The sequence came from a human donor with melanoma. The V and J genes are TRBV5-4 and TRBJ2-3, with TRBD2 matching 7 bases. This specimen consisted of blood, obtained from a patient treated with checkpoint blockade. The CDR3 DNA reads as TGTGCCAGCAGCTTCGGCGGGGGAAACACAGATACGCAGTATTTT. Translation: CASSFGGGNTDTQYF.